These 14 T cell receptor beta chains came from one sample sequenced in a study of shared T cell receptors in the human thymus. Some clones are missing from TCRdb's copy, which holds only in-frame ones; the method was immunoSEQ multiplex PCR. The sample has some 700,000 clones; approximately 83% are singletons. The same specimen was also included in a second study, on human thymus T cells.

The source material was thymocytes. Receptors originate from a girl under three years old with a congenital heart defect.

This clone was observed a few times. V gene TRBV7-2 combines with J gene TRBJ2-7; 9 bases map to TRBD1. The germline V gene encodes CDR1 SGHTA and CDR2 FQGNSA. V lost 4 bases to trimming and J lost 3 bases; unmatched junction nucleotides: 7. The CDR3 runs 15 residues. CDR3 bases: TGTGCCAGCAGCTCGACCCTGGGACAGGGCTACGAGCAGTACTTC. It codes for CASSSTLGQGYEQYF.

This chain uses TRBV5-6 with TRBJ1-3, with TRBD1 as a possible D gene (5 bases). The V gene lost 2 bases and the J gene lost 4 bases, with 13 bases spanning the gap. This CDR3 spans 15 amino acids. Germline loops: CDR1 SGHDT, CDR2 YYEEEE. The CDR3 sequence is CASSFISGKGNTIYF. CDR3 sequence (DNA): TGTGCCAGCAGCTTTATATCAGGGAAAGGAAACACCATATATTTT.

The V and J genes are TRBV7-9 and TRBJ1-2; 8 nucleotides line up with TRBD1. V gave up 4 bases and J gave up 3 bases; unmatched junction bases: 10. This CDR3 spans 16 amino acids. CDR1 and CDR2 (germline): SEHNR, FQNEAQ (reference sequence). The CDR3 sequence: CASSSWTGRSDYGYTF. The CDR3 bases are TGTGCCAGCAGCTCTTGGACAGGGAGGAGTGACTATGGCTACACCTTC.

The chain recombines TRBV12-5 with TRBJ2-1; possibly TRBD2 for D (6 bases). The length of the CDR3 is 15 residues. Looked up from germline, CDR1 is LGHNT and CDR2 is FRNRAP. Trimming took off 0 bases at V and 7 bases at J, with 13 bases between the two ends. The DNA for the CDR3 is TGTGCTAGTGGTTTGGTAATCGGGGGTTTTAATGAGCAGTTCTTC. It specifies CASGLVIGGFNEQFF.

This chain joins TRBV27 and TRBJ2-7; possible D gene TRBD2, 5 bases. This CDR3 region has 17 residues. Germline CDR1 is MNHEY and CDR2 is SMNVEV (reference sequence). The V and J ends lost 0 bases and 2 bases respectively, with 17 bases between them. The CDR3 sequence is CASSLSIGYEGAYEQYF. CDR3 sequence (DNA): TGTGCCAGCAGTTTATCGATCGGCTATGAGGGAGCCTACGAGCAGTACTTC.

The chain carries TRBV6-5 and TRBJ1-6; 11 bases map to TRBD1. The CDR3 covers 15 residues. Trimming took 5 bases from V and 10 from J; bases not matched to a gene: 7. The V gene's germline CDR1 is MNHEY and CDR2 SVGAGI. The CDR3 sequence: CASSTPGQGESPLHF. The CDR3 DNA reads TGTGCCAGCAGTACACCGGGACAGGGGGAATCACCCCTCCACTTT.

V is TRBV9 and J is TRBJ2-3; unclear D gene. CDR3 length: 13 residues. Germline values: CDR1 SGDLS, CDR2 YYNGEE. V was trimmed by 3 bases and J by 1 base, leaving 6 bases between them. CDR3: CASSGTGTDTQYF. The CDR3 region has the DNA TGTGCCAGCAGCGGAACAGGCACAGATACGCAGTATTTT.

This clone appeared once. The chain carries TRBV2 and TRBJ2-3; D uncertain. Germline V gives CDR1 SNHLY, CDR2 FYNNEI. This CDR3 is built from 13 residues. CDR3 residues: CTKQYSRTDTQYF. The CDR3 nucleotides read TGTACCAAACAGTACAGCCGCACAGATACGCAGTATTTT.

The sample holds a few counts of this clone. CDR3 in amino acids: CASSVTGTGTSPHTGELFF. The CDR3 nucleotides are TGTGCCAGCAGCGTTACCGGGACAGGGACCTCCCCACACACCGGGGAGCTGTTTTTT. The chain joins TRBV7-6 to TRBJ2-2, with 9 positions matching TRBD1. Germline CDR1 is SGHVS and CDR2 is FNYEAQ. The CDR3 is 19 residues long. The junction had 16 bases not matched to a gene; V was cut back by 5 bases and J by 3 bases.

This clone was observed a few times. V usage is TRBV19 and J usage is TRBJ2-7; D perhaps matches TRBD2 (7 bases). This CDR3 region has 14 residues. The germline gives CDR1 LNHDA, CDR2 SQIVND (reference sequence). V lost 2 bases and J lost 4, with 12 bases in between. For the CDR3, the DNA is TGTGCCAGTAGTATACAACAGGGAGGGTACGAGCAGTACTTC. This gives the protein CASSIQQGGYEQYF.

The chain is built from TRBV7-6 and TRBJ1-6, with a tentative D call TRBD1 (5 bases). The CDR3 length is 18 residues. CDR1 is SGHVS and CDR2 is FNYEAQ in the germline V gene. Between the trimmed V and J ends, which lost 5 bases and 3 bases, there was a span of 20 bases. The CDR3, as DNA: TGTGCCAGCAGCGCGTCACTACTAAAGACAGTCTATAATTCACCCCTCCACTTT. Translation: CASSASLLKTVYNSPLHF.

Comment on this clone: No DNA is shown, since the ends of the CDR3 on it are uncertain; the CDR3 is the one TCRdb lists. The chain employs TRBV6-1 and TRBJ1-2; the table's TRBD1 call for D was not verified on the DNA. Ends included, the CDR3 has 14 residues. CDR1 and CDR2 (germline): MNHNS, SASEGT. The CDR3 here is CASILDRGGYGYTF.

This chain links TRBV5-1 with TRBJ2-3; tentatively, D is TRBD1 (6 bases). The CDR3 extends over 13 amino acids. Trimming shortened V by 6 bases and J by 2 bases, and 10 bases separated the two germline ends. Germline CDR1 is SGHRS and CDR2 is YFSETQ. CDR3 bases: TGCGCCAGCAACCGGGACATCACAGATACGCAGTATTTT. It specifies CASNRDITDTQYF. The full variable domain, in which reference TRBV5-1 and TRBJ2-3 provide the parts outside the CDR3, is KAGVTQTPRYLIKTRGQQVTLSCSPISGHRSVSWYQQTPGQGLQFLFEYFSETQRNKGNFPGRFSGRQFSNSRSEMNVSTLELGDSALYLCASNRDITDTQYFGPGTRLTVL.

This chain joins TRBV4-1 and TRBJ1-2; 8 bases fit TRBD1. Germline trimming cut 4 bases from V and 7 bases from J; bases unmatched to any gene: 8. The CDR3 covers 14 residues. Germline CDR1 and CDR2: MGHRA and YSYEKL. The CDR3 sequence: CASSLYRGASGYTF. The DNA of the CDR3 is TGCGCCAGCAGCCTATACAGGGGGGCGAGTGGCTACACCTTC.